The 13 T cell receptor beta chains presented below share a single source sample, sequenced in a study of cytotoxic CD8 clonotypes in ibrutinib-treated CLL. Some clones are missing from TCRdb's copy, which holds only in-frame ones; the method was immunoSEQ multiplex PCR. The data contain a few hundred thousand clones, around four fifths of them singletons. Sequencing used PBMCs, obtained before ibrutinib treatment. The source is a human donor with chronic lymphocytic leukemia.

The rearrangement joins TRBV19 to TRBJ1-5; D remains ambiguous. CDR3 size: 14 residues. Germline assignment: CDR1 LNHDA and CDR2 SQIVND (reference sequence). With 3 bases removed from V and 1 base from J, the gap between germline ends came to 7 bases. CDR3 nucleotide sequence: TGTGCCAGTAGTATTTTTAGCAGCAATCAGCCCCAGCATTTT. Its translation is CASSIFSSNQPQHF. The whole variable domain, remainder taken from reference TRBV19 and TRBJ1-5, is DGGITQSPKYLFRKEGQNVTLSCEQNLNHDAMYWYRQDPGQGLRLIYYSQIVNDFQKGDIAEGYSVSREKKESFPLTVTSAQKNPTAFYLCASSIFSSNQPQHFGDGTRLSIL.

The rearrangement links TRBV2 to TRBJ2-1; 7 nucleotides line up with TRBD1. Losses at the gene ends were 5 bases for V and 8 bases for J; bases not matched to a gene: 3. Germline values: CDR1 SNHLY, CDR2 FYNNEI. This CDR3 region has 12 residues. CDR3 amino acids: CASSLTGYEQFF. CDR3 DNA sequence: TGTGCCAGCAGTCTGACAGGGTATGAGCAGTTCTTC.

The chain links TRBV5-1 to TRBJ1-2, with 10 bases matching TRBD1. J was trimmed by 7 bases and V by 2 bases; bases with no gene match: 8. The V gene's germline CDR1 is SGHRS and CDR2 YFSETQ. The CDR3 spans 15 residues. CDR3 coding DNA: TGCGCCAGCAGCTTATACGACAGGGGGCTTTCTGGCTACACCTTC. Residues: CASSLYDRGLSGYTF.

The V call is TRBV4-2, the J call TRBJ1-2, with D hard to call. The CDR3 extends over 15 amino acids. The germline V gene encodes CDR1 LGHNA and CDR2 YNFKEQ. The V end was cut by 3 bases, the J end by 7 bases, with 18 bases between. The CDR3 region is CASSHRWGEDSGYTF. CDR3 bases: TGTGCCAGCAGCCACAGATGGGGAGAGGATTCTGGCTACACCTTC.

This rearrangement joins TRBV5-4 to TRBJ1-2, with a tentative D call TRBD1 (5 bases). Germline loops: CDR1 SGHNT, CDR2 YYREEE (reference sequence). Trimming left V 3 bases short and J 4 bases short, with 10 bases between. The CDR3 loop spans 13 amino acids. CDR3 DNA: TGTGCCAGCAGCTCAGGGTGGGGCTATGGCTACACCTTC. The encoded protein is CASSSGWGYGYTF. The full variable domain, its missing parts supplied by reference TRBV5-4 and TRBJ1-2, is ETGVTQSPTHLIKTRGQQVTLRCSSQSGHNTVSWYQQALGQGPQFIFQYYREEENGRGNFPPRFSGLQFPNYSSELNVNALELDDSALYLCASSSGWGYGYTFGSGTRLTVV.

Concerning this clone: In the same sample, other DNA sequences code for this CDR3. The J gene is TRBJ2-7, the V gene TRBV7-2; D is undetermined. Germline CDR1 and CDR2: SGHTA and FQGNSA. The CDR3 is 14 amino acids. Deletions cut 1 base from V and 2 bases from J, with 9 bases between. In DNA form, the CDR3 reads TGTGCCAGCAGCTTAGTACCCGAAACCTACGAGCAGTACTTC. Protein product: CASSLVPETYEQYF.

J is TRBJ2-1 and V is TRBV5-1; D is uncertain. V lost 2 bases, J lost 4 bases, and 10 bases lay in between. Looked up from germline, CDR1 is SGHRS and CDR2 is YFSETQ. CDR3 length: 14 amino acids. DNA for the CDR3: TGCGCCAGCAGCTTAAGTCAAGAATACAATGAGCAGTTCTTC. This sequence encodes CASSLSQEYNEQFF.

The V gene is TRBV9, the J gene TRBJ2-7, with D uncertain. The germline CDR1 and CDR2 sequences are SGDLS and YYNGEE. This CDR3 has 14 residues. The V gene lost 2 bases and the J gene lost 3 bases, with 12 bases spanning the gap. CDR3 protein: CASSVYPSLYEQYF. DNA of the CDR3: TGTGCCAGCAGCGTCTACCCTTCACTCTACGAGCAGTACTTC.

The rearrangement links TRBV15 to TRBJ1-5; D is unclear. V lost 0 bases to trimming and J lost 11 bases, with 14 bases between them. Germline V lookup: CDR1 LNHNV, CDR2 YYDKDF (reference sequence). CDR3 length: 14 amino acids. CDR3 coding DNA: TGTGCCACCAGCAGAGACAGAGAACGGCGGGCCCAGCATTTT. Translated, it gives CATSRDRERRAQHF.

The chain uses TRBV6-5 and TRBJ2-3, with D unclear. The germline V gene has CDR1 MNHEY and CDR2 SVGAGI. Trimming shortened V by 2 bases and J by 1 base, and 10 bases separated the two germline ends. This CDR3 is built from 15 residues. The CDR3 is CASSYTTARTDTQYF. CDR3 nucleotide sequence: TGTGCCAGCAGTTACACTACCGCGCGCACAGATACGCAGTATTTT.

The rearrangement links TRBV5-8 to TRBJ2-2, with D possibly called TRBD1 or TRBD2 (5 bases each). Germline CDR1 and CDR2: SGHTS and YDEGEE. The CDR3 totals 16 residues. With 0 bases removed from V and 3 bases from J, the gap between germline ends came to 12 bases. Here the CDR3 reads CASSLGWGRDTGELFF. CDR3 DNA sequence: TGTGCCAGCAGCTTGGGTTGGGGGAGAGACACCGGGGAGCTGTTTTTT.

The CDR3 loop is CSVEGLAGETQYF. Written as DNA, the CDR3 is TGCAGCGTTGAAGGACTAGCCGGGGAGACCCAGTACTTC. This sequence joins TRBV29-1 and TRBJ2-5; 7 nucleotides agree with TRBD2. V shed 1 base, J shed 5 bases, and the junction held 4 bases outside the gene matches. The CDR3 consists of 13 residues. Germline values: CDR1 SQVTM, CDR2 ANQGSEA.

The rearrangement uses TRBV7-3 and TRBJ2-1; D is possibly TRBD1 (6 bases). V was cut by 5 bases and J by 4 bases, with 15 bases left in between. The germline V gene encodes CDR1 SGHTA and CDR2 FQGTGA. The CDR3 covers 15 residues. CDR3 nucleotides: TGTGCCAGCAGCCAACAGGGTAATGGGTACAATGAGCAGTTCTTC. Translated, it gives CASSQQGNGYNEQFF.